The present entry profiles one T cell receptor (beta chain) with its context. This sample was included in a study of T cell changes during pregnancy in multiple sclerosis. Only in-frame clones appear in the TCRdb table, and some are missing; sequencing was by immunoSEQ multiplex PCR. The sample lists around 60,000 clones, 93% occurring once. CDR3 length equals 15 residues. The junction had 6 bases not matched to a gene; V was cut back by 7 bases and J by 4 bases. The V gene's germline CDR1 is SNHLY and CDR2 FYNNEI. The origin of this receptor is a female donor with multiple sclerosis, enrolled in a pregnancy study. This rearrangement joins TRBV2 to TRBJ2-2, with 10 bases aligning to TRBD2. Sequencing used peripheral blood, obtained after pregnancy. In DNA, the CDR3 is TGTGCCAGCACCAGCGGGAGGGCCGGCACCGGGGAGCTGTTTTTT. It encodes CASTSGRAGTGELFF.